This TCR beta chain was captured in a study of vaccination and CD4 T cells after COVID-19. The wider study: The convalescents included six males and four females, and among them two were Hispanic while seven were Caucasian. Post-COVID draws followed diagnosis by a median roughly 100 days (range 35 to 161).

With the Oncomine TCR Beta short-read assay, DNA from cultured CD4+ T cells was sequenced. Genomic DNA was drawn out of CD4+ T cells grown in culture. TCRdb passed the PCR reads through MiXCR, listing each CDR3 protein once. In the table there are approximately 8,000 distinct CDR3 sequences, roughly 72% of which are singletons. To note about this clonotype: Its antigen is not known.

As for treatment: 10-day PBMC culture with coronavirus spike peptide pools or control peptides (ViraFEST assay). Per germline, CDR1 MGHRA and CDR2 YSYEKL. The CDR3 consists of 13 residues. Germline trimming cut 3 bases from V and 6 bases from J; bases unmatched to any gene: 2. The TCR was taken from a human donor who had recovered from COVID-19. The sample consisted of CD4+ T cells from blood, cultured in vitro. The chain has TRBV4-1 and TRBJ1-2, with 9 nucleotides matching TRBD1. CDR3 region: CASSHRDRDGYTF. CDR3 DNA sequence: TGCGCCAGCAGCCACCGGGACAGGGATGGCTACACCTTC.